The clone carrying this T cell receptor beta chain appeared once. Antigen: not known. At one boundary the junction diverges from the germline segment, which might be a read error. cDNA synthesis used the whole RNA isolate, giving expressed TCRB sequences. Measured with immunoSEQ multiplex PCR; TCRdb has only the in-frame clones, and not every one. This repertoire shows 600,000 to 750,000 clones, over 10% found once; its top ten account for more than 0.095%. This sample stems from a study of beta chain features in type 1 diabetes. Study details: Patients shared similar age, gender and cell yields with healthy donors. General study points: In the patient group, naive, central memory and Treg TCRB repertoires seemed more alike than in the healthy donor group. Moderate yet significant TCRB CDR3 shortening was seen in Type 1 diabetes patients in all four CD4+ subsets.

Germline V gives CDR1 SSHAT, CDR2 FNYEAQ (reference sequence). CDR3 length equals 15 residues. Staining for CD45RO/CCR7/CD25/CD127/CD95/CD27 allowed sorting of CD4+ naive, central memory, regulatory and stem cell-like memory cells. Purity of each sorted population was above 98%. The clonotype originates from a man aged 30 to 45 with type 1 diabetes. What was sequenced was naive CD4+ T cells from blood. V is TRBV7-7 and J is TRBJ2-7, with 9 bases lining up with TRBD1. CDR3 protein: CASSRFTGGAYEQYF. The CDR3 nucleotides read TGTGCTAGCAGCCGATTCACAGGGGGCGCCTACGAGCAGTACTTC.